This T cell receptor (beta chain) is from a study of T cells in Graves' hyperthyroidism and ophthalmopathy (dated by TCRdb to about 2019). Some background on the complete study: Peripheral blood was sampled at the time of initial diagnosis, prior to any treatment. To identify distinguishing TCR V-J signatures, a discovery cohort of about 95 patients was used, comprising 43 with Graves' ophthalmopathy and approximately 58 with stable Graves' hyperthyroidism. Whether ophthalmopathy could be predicted prospectively was tested in an independent validation cohort made up of roughly 19 hyperthyroidism patients plus 17 patients who later progressed to ophthalmopathy. The roughly 94 discovery patients were randomly split 7:3 into training and test sets. In addition, the study compared T-cell repertoires in thyroid tissue and in blood from roughly six Graves' hyperthyroidism patients. Following sampling, methimazole starting at 30 mg daily was given to hyperthyroidism patients, and high-dose intravenous methylprednisolone was given to ophthalmopathy patients. The paper reports TCR Vbeta CDR3 sequencing of 135 peripheral blood samples: approximately 43 ophthalmopathy, some 80 hyperthyroidism and around 17 progressor patients. Study-wide conclusions, independent of this receptor: Most expanded thyroid clonotypes (frequency above 0.001) were also detected in blood, a finding suggesting that blood repertoires may reflect thyroid immune responses. In cross-validation, a model built on a 13 V-J signature told ophthalmopathy apart from stable hyperthyroidism with approximately 90% sensitivity and approximately 81% specificity, and in testing the same model reached 80%/75%. No statistical method was used to fix the sample size in advance, and group allocation was not hidden from the investigators. In validation, the model predicted progression to ophthalmopathy a median of approximately 6.3 months before onset, with 65% to 71% sensitivity and about 72% specificity.

Graves' hyperthyroidism was defined as stable when no progression to ophthalmopathy occurred over 18 months of follow-up. Hyperthyroidism patients were aged 18 to 65 years and newly diagnosed, with disease duration of less than 2 months. The study excluded patients with uncontrolled infections, other autoimmune diseases, pregnancy or lactation. Diagnoses relied on clinical symptoms, serum thyroxine and TRAb, thyroid ultrasound and orbital computed tomography. PBMCs were separated from roughly 10 ml of fresh peripheral blood using Ficoll-Paque density gradient centrifugation. Trizol reagent was used to extract total RNA, and RNA quality was then checked on an Agilent 2100 Bioanalyzer. Amplification of TCR beta CDR3 regions was carried out from RNA transcripts. The TCR CDR3 was subjected to a first round of RT-PCR using the HTBI primer set and the Qiagen OneStep RT-PCR kit. The libraries were constructed in a second round of multiplex PCR and then size-selected and purified. Libraries were sequenced paired-end with 100 bp reads on an Illumina HiSeq2000. In the paper's pipeline: SOAPnuke was used to process the raw data, with reads discarded if the reads contained adapters or uncalled bases, had a mean Phred below 15, or lacked an exact constant-primer or identifier match. High-quality paired reads were merged using COPE v1.2.5, and each unique nucleotide sequence was defined as a clonotype. Clonotypes were aligned to IMGT TRBV, TRBD and TRBJ reference segments using MiTCR v1.1. Only V-J combinations with frequency above 0.0001, covering about 99% of repertoires, were analysed. The TCS score was defined as the ratio of F50 (clonal expansion) to E x V (chaos), calculated using BLOSUM62-based TCRdist between CDR3 peptides within each V-J. Welch's t-statistics and random forest reduced 514 V-J features to around 14, which were used in a naive Bayes classifier (R e1071). The similarity between thyroid and blood repertoires was quantified using the Morisita-Horn index. TCRdb reprocessing: public reads trimmed at Q25 with fastp, clones called with MiXCR, in-frame beta chains kept. For every CDR3 protein sequence, its rows merge into one entry that carries the most common genes and DNA. The V and J calls here are based on TCRdb, not the publication. The sample includes hundreds of thousands of distinct CDR3 sequences, with around a third observed a single time. About a third of the sample comes from the top ten.

This clonotype was detected ten times or more. Its antigen has not been determined. No quality values exist for individual bases; no much larger clone is one base distant. The CDR3 holds 14 amino acids from the cysteine to the phenylalanine. Here the CDR3 DNA is all that survives: 42 bases in frame from base 1. V and J are trimmed by 1 base and 7 bases, and the gene matches miss 1 base of the junction. For CDR1 and CDR2, the germline V gene (reference sequence) lists SEHNR and FQNEAQ. This TCR came from a woman aged 40-49 years with Graves' hyperthyroidism. Material for sequencing was blood. This sequence uses TRBV7-9 and TRBJ1-4, with 9 bases in between that match TRBD1. The DNA sequence is as follows: TGTGCCAGCAGCTTAGGGACAGGGGCTGAAAAACTGTTTTTT. It encodes CASSLGTGAEKLFF.